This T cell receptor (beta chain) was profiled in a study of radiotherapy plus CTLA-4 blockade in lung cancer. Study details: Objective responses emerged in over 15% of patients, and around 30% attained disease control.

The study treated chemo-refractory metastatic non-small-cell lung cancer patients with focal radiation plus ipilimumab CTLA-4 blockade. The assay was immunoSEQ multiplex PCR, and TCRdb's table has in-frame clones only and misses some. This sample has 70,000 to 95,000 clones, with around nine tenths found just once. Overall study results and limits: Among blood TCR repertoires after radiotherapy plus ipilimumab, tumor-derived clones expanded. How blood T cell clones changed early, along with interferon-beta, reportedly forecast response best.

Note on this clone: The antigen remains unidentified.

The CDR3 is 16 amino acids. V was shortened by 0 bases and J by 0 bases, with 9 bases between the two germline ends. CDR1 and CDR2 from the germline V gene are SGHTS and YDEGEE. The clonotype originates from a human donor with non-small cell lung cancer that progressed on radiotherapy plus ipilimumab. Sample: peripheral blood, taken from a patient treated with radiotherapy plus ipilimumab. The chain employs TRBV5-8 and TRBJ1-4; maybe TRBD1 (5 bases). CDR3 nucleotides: TGTGCCAGCAGCTTGGGCCAGGGAACAACTAATGAAAAACTGTTTTTT. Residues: CASSLGQGTTNEKLFF. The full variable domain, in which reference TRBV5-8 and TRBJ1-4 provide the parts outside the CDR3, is EAGVTQSPTHLIKTRGQQATLRCSPISGHTSVYWYQQALGLGLQFLLWYDEGEERNRGNFPPRFSGRQFPNYSSELNVNALELEDSALYLCASSLGQGTTNEKLFFGSGTQLSVL.